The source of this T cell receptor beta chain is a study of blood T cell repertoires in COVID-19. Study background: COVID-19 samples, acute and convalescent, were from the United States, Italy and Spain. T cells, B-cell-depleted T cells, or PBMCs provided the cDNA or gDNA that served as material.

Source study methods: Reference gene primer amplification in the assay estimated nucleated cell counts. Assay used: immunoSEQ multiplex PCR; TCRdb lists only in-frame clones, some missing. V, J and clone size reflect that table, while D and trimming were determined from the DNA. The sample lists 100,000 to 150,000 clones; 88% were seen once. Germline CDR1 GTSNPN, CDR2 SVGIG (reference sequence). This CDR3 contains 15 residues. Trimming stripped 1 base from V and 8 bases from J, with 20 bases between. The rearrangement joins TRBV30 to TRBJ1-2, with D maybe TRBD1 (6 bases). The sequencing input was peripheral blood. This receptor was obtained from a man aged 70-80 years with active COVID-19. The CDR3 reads CAWSGGMDSLGGYTF. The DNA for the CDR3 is TGTGCCTGGAGTGGGGGTATGGACAGTCTGGGCGGCTACACCTTC.